These T cell receptor beta chains were read from a single sample in a study of T cell changes during pregnancy in multiple sclerosis. Produced via immunoSEQ multiplex PCR; TCRdb's table is partial and in-frame only. The table lists 85,000 to 120,000 clones, about 90% of them singletons. Sequenced material: peripheral blood, taken before pregnancy. Receptors were obtained from a female donor with multiple sclerosis, enrolled in a pregnancy study. The CDR3 runs from the conserved cysteine through the conserved F or W. The D gene is left open where the match is weak. Size tells how often a clone was seen (once, few, many) or the class of an expanded clone, and some rows leave it out.

>.|TRBV9|.|TRBJ1-6
CASSVEAGYNSPLHF
TGTGCCAGCAGCGTAGAGGCGGGATATAATTCACCCCTCCACTTT
>.|TRBV28|.|TRBJ2-6
CASTPSPGPGTGANVLTF
TGTGCCAGCACCCCCTCTCCGGGTCCGGGGACTGGGGCCAACGTCCTGACTTTC
>TRBD1|TRBV28|.|TRBJ1-4
CASSLWTGGNEKLFF
TGTGCCAGCAGTTTATGGACAGGGGGGAATGAAAAACTGTTTTTT
>.|TRBV7-2|.|TRBJ2-1
CASSLDGGPYNEQFF
TGTGCCAGCAGCTTAGACGGGGGGCCCTACAATGAGCAGTTCTTC
>.|TRBV5-1|.|TRBJ2-1
CASSLTVVGGRYNEQFF
TGCGCCAGCAGCTTGACAGTGGTTGGGGGCCGTTACAATGAGCAGTTCTTC
>.|TRBV4-1|.|TRBJ2-7
CASSQIQGSYEQYF
TGCGCCAGCAGCCAGATACAGGGCTCCTACGAGCAGTACTTC
>TRBD1|TRBV27|once|TRBJ2-7
CASTTRDRGSNEQYF
TGTGCCAGCACGACCCGGGACAGGGGGTCGAACGAGCAGTACTTC
>.|TRBV10-3|.|TRBJ2-7
CAIRNTEGGEQYF
TGTGCCATCAGGAATACCGAGGGTGGAGAGCAGTACTTC
>TRBD1|TRBV2|.|TRBJ1-1
CASCRDRIMNTEAFF
TGTGCCAGCTGTCGGGACAGGATTATGAACACTGAAGCTTTCTTT
>.|TRBV18|.|TRBJ2-1
CASSSVATTYNEQFF
TGTGCCAGCTCATCCGTAGCGACGACCTACAATGAGCAGTTCTTC
>.|TRBV2|.|TRBJ1-1
CATAGDQIEAFF
TGTGCTACCGCGGGGGATCAGATCGAAGCTTTCTTT
>TRBD1|TRBV4-1|.|TRBJ2-7
CASRISQGGSYEQYF
TGCGCCAGCAGAATATCACAGGGGGGTTCCTACGAGCAGTACTTC
>.|TRBV28|.|TRBJ2-5
CASSLYEATQYF
TGTGCCAGCAGTTTATACGAGGCTACCCAGTACTTC
>TRBD1|TRBV7-9|.|TRBJ1-4
CASRRDRFNEKLFF
TGTGCCAGCAGAAGGGACAGGTTTAATGAAAAACTGTTTTTT
>.|TRBV28|.|TRBJ2-5
CASSFAVRQETQYF
TGTGCCAGCAGTTTCGCCGTACGGCAAGAGACCCAGTACTTC
>.|TRBV5-5|.|TRBJ1-2
CASSLGRFYGYTF
TGTGCCAGCAGCTTGGGCCGGTTCTATGGCTACACCTTC
>.|TRBV30|.|TRBJ2-5
CAWSRPGHETQYF
TGTGCCTGGAGTCGGCCAGGGCATGAGACCCAGTACTTC
>TRBD2|TRBV7-9|once|TRBJ2-5
CASSSRSSGQETQYF
TGTGCCAGCAGCTCTCGGTCTAGCGGCCAAGAGACCCAGTACTTC
>TRBD1|TRBV15|.|TRBJ1-1
CATSRDRDRGHTEAFF
TGTGCCACCAGCAGAGACAGGGACAGGGGGCATACTGAAGCTTTCTTT
>.|TRBV28|.|TRBJ1-2
CASSFVGAPGGYTF
TGTGCCAGCAGTTTTGTGGGGGCGCCGGGTGGCTACACCTTC
>.|TRBV12-5|few|TRBJ1-1
CASGLGGRQEAFF
TGTGCTAGTGGTTTGGGGGGAAGACAGGAAGCTTTCTTT
>TRBD1|TRBV19|.|TRBJ1-6
CASSIGRGHGNSPLHF
TGTGCCAGTAGTATTGGCAGGGGGCACGGTAATTCACCCCTCCACTTT
>.|TRBV28|once|TRBJ2-3
CASSPTVSTDTQYF
TGTGCCAGCAGTCCAACAGTTTCCACAGATACGCAGTATTTT